Following are 27 T cell receptor beta chains from one sample sequenced in a study of blood T cell repertoires in COVID-19. The table came from immunoSEQ multiplex PCR; TCRdb's copy has only in-frame clones and leaves some out. The profile shows tens of thousands of clones, roughly 91% of them singletons. Sequencing used peripheral blood. These TCRs come from a human donor in a cohort sampled during active COVID-19.

This clone was seen a few times. This sequence joins TRBV25-1 and TRBJ2-7, with D possibly being TRBD2 (6 bases). The CDR3 loop spans 15 amino acids. Trimming removed 4 bases at V and 4 bases at J, with 17 bases between. CDR1 is MGHDK, CDR2 SYGVNS, per germline. DNA for the CDR3: TGTGCCAGCAGTGCACAACCCGGGACTCCGTACGAGCAGTACTTC. It is translated as CASSAQPGTPYEQYF.

A few counts support this clone. This chain joins TRBV30 and TRBJ1-2, with TRBD1 as a possible D gene (6 bases). This CDR3 spans 11 amino acids. The germline CDR1 and CDR2 sequences are GTSNPN and SVGIG (reference sequence). V was pared by 8 bases and J by 0 bases, with 7 bases between. This CDR3 reads CAEGANYGYTF. The CDR3 DNA sequence: TGTGCCGAGGGGGCTAACTATGGCTACACCTTC.

The rearrangement joins TRBV7-3 to TRBJ2-1; 9 bases fit TRBD1. This CDR3 contains 14 residues. The junction had 6 bases not matched to a gene; V was cut back by 8 bases and J by 4 bases. CDR1 is SGHTA and CDR2 is FQGTGA in the germline V gene. CDR3 sequence (DNA): TGTGCCAGCTCTACCGGGACAGGGTACAATGAGCAGTTCTTC. It yields the protein CASSTGTGYNEQFF.

This clone was found a few times. This chain uses TRBV14 with TRBJ2-5, with 7 bases fitting TRBD1. Trimming removed 4 bases from V and 12 bases from J; junction bases left unmatched: 5. The germline V gene has CDR1 SGHDN and CDR2 FVKESK. This CDR3 spans 11 amino acids. The CDR3 nucleotides read TGTGCCAGCAGCCCGGGACAGAGAGAGTACTTC. Translated, it gives CASSPGQREYF.

As regards this clone: The DNA is omitted, as the CDR3 cannot be located on it reliably, and the CDR3 follows TCRdb's listing. CDR3: CARLNLVGEGSYEQYF. J is TRBJ2-7 and V is TRBV21-1; TRBD1 reflects the table's D call only, with no check against the DNA. TRBV21-1 is labeled a pseudogene. The CDR3 has 16 residues if both end residues are counted.

The chain couples TRBV11-2 to TRBJ2-1; 9 bases are a match to TRBD2. The V segment lost 8 bases and the J segment 2 bases; nucleotides outside the gene matches: 13. Germline CDR1 and CDR2: SGHAT and FQNNGV. The CDR3 runs to 17 residues. CDR3 region: CASQRYETSGPYNEQFF. DNA of the CDR3: TGTGCCAGCCAAAGGTATGAGACTAGCGGACCCTACAATGAGCAGTTCTTC.

The chain couples TRBV9 to TRBJ2-2, with TRBD2 identical over 8 bases. Germline V CDR1 and CDR2: SGDLS, YYNGEE. The length of the CDR3 is 17 residues. The V and J ends lost 2 bases and 6 bases, in that order; junction bases with no gene match: 12. CDR3 loop: CASSVNSGTRSAGELFF. CDR3 nucleotide sequence: TGTGCCAGCAGCGTGAACTCCGGGACTAGGAGCGCCGGGGAGCTGTTTTTT.

The rearrangement uses TRBV4-2 and TRBJ2-7, with 11 bases identical to TRBD2. CDR1 and CDR2 from the germline V gene are LGHNA and YNFKEQ. J was trimmed by 6 bases and V by 2 bases; bases with no gene match: 6. This CDR3 is 15 amino acids long. The CDR3 region is CASSQTSGSVVEQYF. In nucleotides, the CDR3 is TGTGCCAGCAGCCAAACTAGCGGGAGTGTCGTCGAGCAGTACTTC.

CDR3 DNA: TGTGCCAGCAGTGAGTCGTGGGCAGGGATTATCCAAGAGACCCAGTACTTC. This translates into CASSESWAGIIQETQYF. The J gene is TRBJ2-5, the V gene TRBV25-1; possible D gene TRBD1, 5 bases. The CDR3 covers 17 residues. The germline gives CDR1 MGHDK, CDR2 SYGVNS. V lost 3 bases to trimming and J lost 1 base, with 18 bases between them.

V gene TRBV5-8 combines with J gene TRBJ1-5; D perhaps matches TRBD1 (6 bases). The CDR3 contains 17 residues. Germline CDR1 is SGHTS and CDR2 is YDEGEE. Trimming removed 4 bases at V and 2 bases at J, with 19 bases between. The CDR3 DNA reads TGTGCCAGCAGCCGATATTCAGGGGCGCTAGGCAATCAGCCCCAGCATTTT. It specifies CASSRYSGALGNQPQHF.

The table lists this clone with a count of one. J is TRBJ2-7 and V is TRBV3-1 (or the pseudogene TRBV3-2); possible D gene TRBD1, 6 bases. The V end was cut by 5 bases, the J end by 9 bases, with 11 bases between. Looked up from germline, CDR1 is LGHDT and CDR2 is YNNKEL (reference sequence). This CDR3 spans 11 amino acids. This CDR3 is CASSKQGLQYF. The CDR3 nucleotides read TGTGCCAGCAGCAAACAGGGTTTGCAGTACTTC.

This sequence joins TRBV7-8 and TRBJ1-6, with D unresolved. The CDR3 is 14 amino acids. V gave up 2 bases and J gave up 9 bases, with 11 bases separating them. CDR1 SGHVS and CDR2 FQNEAQ come from the germline V gene. The CDR3 loop reads CASSLTGPPSPLHF. CDR3 coding DNA: TGTGCCAGCAGCTTAACGGGTCCCCCTTCACCCCTCCACTTT.

This sequence joins TRBV27 and TRBJ1-5, with D unclear. The CDR3 spans 13 residues. Trimming took off 2 bases at V and 6 bases at J, with 8 bases between the two ends. Germline values: CDR1 MNHEY, CDR2 SMNVEV (reference sequence). CDR3 sequence reads: CASSLGLSQPQHF. The CDR3 region has the DNA TGTGCCAGCAGTTTAGGTCTTAGTCAGCCCCAGCATTTT.

The chain is built from TRBV6-5 and TRBJ2-1, with 11 nucleotides matching TRBD2. Germline CDR1 and CDR2: MNHEY and SVGAGI. The CDR3 totals 14 residues. The V segment lost 7 bases and the J segment 4 bases; nucleotides outside the gene matches: 3. The CDR3, as DNA: TGTGCCAGCACCTGGACTAGCGGGTACAATGAGCAGTTCTTC. Encoded protein: CASTWTSGYNEQFF.

The chain has TRBV11-3 and TRBJ2-1, with D possibly being TRBD1 (5 bases). Germline CDR1 and CDR2: SGHNT and YENEEA. The CDR3 is 12 residues long. The V and J ends lost 4 bases and 7 bases respectively, with 8 bases between them. In nucleotides, the CDR3 is TGTGCCAGCAGCTCGCAGGGTAATGAGCAGTTCTTC. Translated, it gives CASSSQGNEQFF.

The chain joins TRBV2 to TRBJ2-5; 11 bases match TRBD2. The V gene end was trimmed by 4 bases and the J gene end by 1 base; junction bases not matched to a gene: 2. The germline CDR1 and CDR2 sequences are SNHLY and FYNNEI. The CDR3 spans 15 residues. The CDR3 bases are TGTGCCAGCAGTGGGACTAGCGGGCCCCAAGAGACCCAGTACTTC. It is translated as CASSGTSGPQETQYF.

The J gene is TRBJ2-4, the V gene TRBV5-1; 10 bases align to TRBD1. The V segment lost 4 bases and the J segment 0 bases; nucleotides outside the gene matches: 13. The CDR3 totals 19 residues. CDR1 SGHRS and CDR2 YFSETQ come from the germline V gene. The CDR3 sequence: CASSGGDRGSPLAKNIQYF. As DNA, the CDR3 is TGCGCCAGCAGCGGGGGGGACAGGGGTTCCCCTTTAGCCAAAAACATTCAGTACTTC.

V gene TRBV14 combines with J gene TRBJ2-1; D is perhaps TRBD2 (6 bases). Trimming left V 1 base short and J 7 bases short, with 11 bases between. Germline V lookup: CDR1 SGHDN, CDR2 FVKESK. This CDR3 has 14 amino acids. The CDR3 DNA is TGTGCCAGCAGCCAAGCGGCAGGGAGGAATGAGCAGTTCTTC. It codes for CASSQAAGRNEQFF.

This clone was seen just once. The rearrangement links TRBV7-2 to TRBJ2-7; D gene uncertain. V lost 4 bases, J lost 3 bases, and 16 bases lay in between. CDR1 and CDR2 from the germline V gene are SGHTA and FQGNSA. The CDR3 is 15 amino acids. The CDR3 sequence is CASSSIPGSVYEQYF. Written as DNA, the CDR3 is TGTGCCAGCAGCTCAATTCCCGGGTCAGTCTACGAGCAGTACTTC.

The V gene is TRBV27, the J gene TRBJ1-5; D is ambiguous. CDR3 length: 14 residues. V was cut by 5 bases and J by 0 bases, with 8 bases left in between. Germline V gene sequence: CDR1 MNHEY, CDR2 SMNVEV (reference sequence). The CDR3 here is CASSPSYSNQPQHF. Written as DNA, the CDR3 is TGTGCCAGCAGTCCGTCGTATAGCAATCAGCCCCAGCATTTT.

The table lists this clone with a count of one. The V and J genes are TRBV21-1 and TRBJ1-1; the D segment call TRBD1 is taken from the table without a DNA check. TRBV21-1 is an annotated pseudogene. This CDR3 has 17 residues. The CDR3 loop reads CASSKGRDRGRRTEAFF. The DNA for the CDR3 is TGTGCCAGCAGCAAAGGTAGGGACAGGGGGCGCAGGACTGAAGCTTTCTTT.

This clone has only one observation. J is TRBJ2-5 and V is TRBV6-1, with 7 bases lining up with TRBD1. There are 13 residues in the CDR3. The V and J ends lost 0 bases and 7 bases, in that order; junction bases with no gene match: 2. Germline V gives CDR1 MNHNS, CDR2 SASEGT. CDR3 protein: CASSEAWTGTQYF. The CDR3 nucleotides are TGTGCCAGCAGTGAAGCATGGACAGGGACCCAGTACTTC.

This chain links TRBV14 with TRBJ2-7, with D hard to call. This CDR3 region has 12 residues. V lost 5 bases and J lost 3, with 8 bases in between. Germline V gene data show CDR1 as SGHDN and CDR2 as FVKESK. This CDR3 reads CASSEAFYEQYF. Here the CDR3 DNA reads TGTGCCAGCAGCGAGGCATTCTACGAGCAGTACTTC.

J is TRBJ2-3 and V is TRBV5-1, with D possibly matching TRBD1 (5 bases). V lost 3 bases to trimming and J lost 12 bases, with 23 bases between them. Germline values: CDR1 SGHRS, CDR2 YFSETQ. CDR3 length: 15 residues. CDR3 loop: CASSWGEAVGTTQYF. The CDR3 coding sequence is TGCGCCAGCAGCTGGGGCGAGGCGGTGGGAACCACACAGTATTTT.

The chain uses TRBV7-6 and TRBJ2-7; 15 nucleotides agree with TRBD2. Germline V gene lookup returns CDR1 SGHVS and CDR2 FNYEAQ. V was clipped by 5 bases and J by 4 bases; unmatched bases: 3. This CDR3 is built from 15 residues. The CDR3 coding sequence is TGTGCCAGCAGCCCCGGGACTAGCGGGAGGTACGAGCAGTACTTC. It codes for CASSPGTSGRYEQYF.

The CDR3 loop reads CASSLTVSSSSYNEQFF. The CDR3 nucleotides read TGTGCCAGCAGCTTAACGGTTTCCTCTAGCTCCTACAATGAGCAGTTCTTC. V usage is TRBV5-4 and J usage is TRBJ2-1; D is uncertain. CDR3 length equals 17 residues. V was cut by 2 bases and J by 0 bases, with 15 bases left in between. CDR1 and CDR2 (germline): SGHNT, YYREEE (reference sequence).

J is TRBJ1-4 and V is TRBV18; D might be TRBD1 (5 bases). The CDR3 spans 14 residues. V was cut by 2 bases and J by 5 bases, with 9 bases left in between. Germline CDR1 is KGHSH and CDR2 is LQKENI. CDR3 sequence: CASSPTGVNEKLFF. CDR3 nucleotide sequence: TGTGCCAGCTCACCAACGGGGGTGAATGAAAAACTGTTTTTT.